What follows are 17 T cell receptor beta chains derived from one specimen sequenced in a study of technical replicates of blood from four donors. The assay was immunoSEQ multiplex PCR, and TCRdb's table has in-frame clones only and misses some. The sample contains approximately 80,000 clones, approximately 90% of which appear only once. Sequenced: T cells isolated from PBMCs. The receptors here all came from a human donor in good health.

The chain carries TRBV5-4 and TRBJ2-3; no firm D call. CDR1 is SGHNT, CDR2 YYREEE, per germline (reference sequence). V was pared by 0 bases and J by 6 bases, with 5 bases between. The length of the CDR3 is 12 residues. Written as DNA, the CDR3 is TGTGCCAGCAGCTTGGACGGGGATACGCAGTATTTT. Its protein is CASSLDGDTQYF.

The rearrangement links TRBV19 to TRBJ1-5, with TRBD1 matching 7 bases. V lost 7 bases and J lost 0; bases outside the gene matches: 6. The CDR3 sequence is 15 residues long. CDR1 and CDR2 (germline): LNHDA, SQIVND (reference sequence). CDR3 region: CASIDRAFSNQPQHF. The CDR3 coding sequence is TGTGCCAGTATAGACAGGGCCTTTAGCAATCAGCCCCAGCATTTT.

This clone was counted a single time. The chain combines TRBV7-2 with TRBJ1-1, with D hard to call. Between the trimmed V and J ends, which lost 1 base and 7 bases, there was a span of 10 bases. The CDR3 runs to 13 residues. Germline loops: CDR1 SGHTA, CDR2 FQGNSA. DNA for the CDR3: TGTGCCAGCAGCTTAGGAATCAGAAGTGAAGCTTTCTTT. It translates to CASSLGIRSEAFF. Together with reference TRBV7-2 and TRBJ1-1, the CDR3 gives the full variable domain: GAGVSQSPSNKVTEKGKDVELRCDPISGHTALYWYRQSLGQGLEFLIYFQGNSAPDKSGLPSDRFSAERTGGSVSTLTIQRTQQEDSAVYLCASSLGIRSEAFFGQGTRLTVV.

This chain links TRBV6-5 with TRBJ2-1; 8 positions agree with TRBD2. This CDR3 region has 14 residues. Trimming removed 6 bases from V and 8 bases from J; junction bases left unmatched: 9. The germline V gene encodes CDR1 MNHEY and CDR2 SVGAGI. The CDR3 nucleotides read TGTGCCAGCAGCATACTAGCGGAGGGGGATGAGCAGTTCTTC. Protein: CASSILAEGDEQFF.

This rearrangement joins TRBV19 to TRBJ1-2; the D gene is possibly TRBD1 (5 bases). V was trimmed by 7 bases and J by 0 bases, leaving 12 bases between them. CDR3 length: 14 amino acids. CDR1 and CDR2 from the germline V gene are LNHDA and SQIVND (reference sequence). CDR3 amino acids: CASKTGRANYGYTF. CDR3 nucleotides: TGTGCCAGTAAAACGGGCAGGGCTAACTATGGCTACACCTTC.

CDR3 bases: TGTGCCAGCAGTTCCCAGACTAGCGGGAGTATTTACGAGCAGTACTTC. It is translated as CASSSQTSGSIYEQYF. The chain combines TRBV6-5 with TRBJ2-7, with 12 bases lining up with TRBD2. With V trimmed by 4 bases and J by 4 bases, 8 bases remained unmatched. CDR1 is MNHEY, CDR2 SVGAGI, per germline. The CDR3 is made up of 16 amino acids.

This clone was counted only a few times. The chain employs TRBV7-9 and TRBJ1-1, with TRBD1 as a possible D gene (6 bases). V was clipped by 4 bases and J by 4 bases, with 10 bases between them. This CDR3 has 13 residues. Germline V lookup: CDR1 SEHNR, CDR2 FQNEAQ (reference sequence). The CDR3 region is CASSWTAFTEAFF. The CDR3 DNA sequence: TGTGCCAGCAGCTGGACAGCGTTCACTGAAGCTTTCTTT.

The J gene is TRBJ2-2, the V gene TRBV4-3; 10 nucleotides agree with TRBD2. CDR1 LGHNA and CDR2 YSLEER come from the germline V gene. This CDR3 spans 18 amino acids. V lost 3 bases, J lost 2 bases, and 9 bases stayed unmatched. The CDR3: CASSHLLELAGNTGELFF. Written as DNA, the CDR3 is TGCGCCAGCAGCCACCTGCTAGAACTAGCGGGAAACACCGGGGAGCTGTTTTTT.

This clone was seen a single time. The V and J genes are TRBV27 and TRBJ2-7; possibly TRBD2 for D (5 bases). CDR1 is MNHEY and CDR2 is SMNVEV in the germline V gene (reference sequence). The CDR3 sequence is 14 residues long. V lost 6 bases to trimming and J lost 4 bases, with 16 bases between them. CDR3 sequence (DNA): TGTGCCAGCAGCGCGGCGGGTCAACTATACGAGCAGTACTTC. Amino acids: CASSAAGQLYEQYF.

The rearrangement uses TRBV5-6 and TRBJ1-1; possible D gene TRBD1, 5 bases. Trimming took 0 bases from V and 2 from J, leaving 11 bases between them. The CDR3 is made up of 15 amino acids. Germline V gene sequence: CDR1 SGHDT, CDR2 YYEEEE. This CDR3 reads CASSLEVQDNTEAFF. For the CDR3, the DNA is TGTGCCAGCAGCTTGGAGGTACAGGATAACACTGAAGCTTTCTTT.

This chain's CDR3 is CASSLTLATGLYEQYF. The CDR3 DNA reads TGTGCCAGCAGTTTAACTTTGGCTACTGGACTCTACGAGCAGTACTTC. The genes are TRBV27 and TRBJ2-7, with D perhaps matching TRBD2 (5 bases). This CDR3 contains 16 residues. Trimming pared 2 bases from V and 3 bases from J, leaving 17 bases between. In germline, CDR1 is MNHEY, CDR2 SMNVEV (reference sequence).

The chain joins TRBV29-1 to TRBJ2-7; D remains unclear. Germline V gene data show CDR1 as SQVTM and CDR2 as ANQGSEA. CDR3 length: 13 residues. V dropped 7 bases and J dropped 0 bases, with 13 bases sitting between them. The CDR3 region has the DNA TGCAGCGCCGGAGAGGTAAGCTCCTACGAGCAGTACTTC. It codes for CSAGEVSSYEQYF.

This chain joins TRBV7-3 and TRBJ1-2; D call uncertain. The ends were cut back, 7 bases at V and 7 bases at J, with 19 bases in the middle. Germline CDR1 reads SGHTA; CDR2 reads FQGTGA. The CDR3 spans 14 residues. DNA for the CDR3: TGTGCCAGCACCCCAACGGTCGGGGTCTTTGGCTACACCTTC. The encoded protein is CASTPTVGVFGYTF.

This sequence joins TRBV7-8 and TRBJ1-5, with 10 positions matching TRBD1. This CDR3 is built from 16 residues. Trimming cost V 5 bases and J 4 bases; bases outside gene matches: 8. The germline gives CDR1 SGHVS, CDR2 FQNEAQ. Written as DNA, the CDR3 is TGTGCCAGCAGCGGGAGCCGGGACAGGGGTAATCAGCCCCAGCATTTT. Translating it yields CASSGSRDRGNQPQHF.

J is TRBJ1-5 and V is TRBV27; D is undetermined. Deletions cut 3 bases from V and 0 bases from J, with 9 bases between. Germline lookup yields CDR1 MNHEY and CDR2 SMNVEV (reference sequence). The CDR3 spans 15 residues. Here the CDR3 reads CASSLRDHSNQPQHF. The CDR3 coding sequence is TGTGCCAGCAGTTTGCGGGATCATAGCAATCAGCCCCAGCATTTT.

The chain joins TRBV30 to TRBJ1-2, with D possibly matching TRBD1 (6 bases). Trimming left V 4 bases short and J 6 bases short, with 18 bases between. The CDR3 contains 14 residues. The germline V gene has CDR1 GTSNPN and CDR2 SVGIG (reference sequence). The CDR3 sequence: CAWISTGSLHGYTF. Written as DNA, the CDR3 is TGTGCCTGGATCTCGACAGGTTCACTTCATGGCTACACCTTC.

V gene TRBV9 combines with J gene TRBJ2-7; tentatively, D is TRBD1 (6 bases). Germline V gene sequence: CDR1 SGDLS, CDR2 YYNGEE. With 3 bases removed from V and 2 bases from J, the gap between germline ends came to 9 bases. CDR3 size: 13 residues. CDR3 sequence reads: CASSGRGTYEQYF. DNA for the CDR3: TGTGCCAGCAGCGGCAGGGGAACCTACGAGCAGTACTTC.